The TCR beta chain under discussion was sequenced for a study of shared T cell receptors in the human thymus. The CDR3 has 14 residues. V gave up 4 bases and J gave up 9 bases; unmatched junction bases: 9. Germline V gene sequence: CDR1 KGHSH, CDR2 LQKENI. Assay used: immunoSEQ multiplex PCR; TCRdb lists only in-frame clones, some missing. The data show some 720,000 clones, roughly 90% seen once. The same data also contributed to another study, on human thymus T cells. From that study: The study used thymus tissue resected during corrective heart surgery.

The sequencing input was thymocytes. This chain connects TRBV18 to TRBJ1-5; 7 bases line up with TRBD1. This TCR was recovered from a boy younger than two with a congenital heart defect. This CDR3 is CASSLTGDPRPQHF. In nucleotides, the CDR3 is TGTGCCAGCTCACTTACAGGGGATCCCCGGCCCCAGCATTTT.